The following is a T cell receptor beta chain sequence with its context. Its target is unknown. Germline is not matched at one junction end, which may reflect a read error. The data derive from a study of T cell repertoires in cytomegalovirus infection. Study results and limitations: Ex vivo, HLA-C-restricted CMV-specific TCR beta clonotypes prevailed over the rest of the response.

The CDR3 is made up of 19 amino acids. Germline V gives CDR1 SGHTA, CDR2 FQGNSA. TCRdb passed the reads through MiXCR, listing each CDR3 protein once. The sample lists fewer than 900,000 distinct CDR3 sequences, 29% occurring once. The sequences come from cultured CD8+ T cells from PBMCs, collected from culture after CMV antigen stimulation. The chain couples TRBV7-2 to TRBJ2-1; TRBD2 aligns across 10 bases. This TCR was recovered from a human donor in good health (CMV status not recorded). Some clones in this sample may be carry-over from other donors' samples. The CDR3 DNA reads TGTGCCAGCAGCTCTTCTCTAGCGGGGGCCATGAGCTCCTACAATGAGCAGTGCTTC. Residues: CASSSSLAGAMSSYNEQCF. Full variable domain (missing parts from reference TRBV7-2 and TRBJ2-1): GAGVSQSPSNKVTEKGKDVELRCDPISGHTALYWYRQSLGQGLEFLIYFQGNSAPDKSGLPSDRFSAERTGGSVSTLTIQRTQQEDSAVYLCASSSSLAGAMSSYNEQCFGPGTRLTVL.